These 7 T cell receptor beta chains were sequenced from one sample in a study of monozygotic twins with cystic fibrosis. TCRdb keeps only in-frame clones here, not all; method: immunoSEQ multiplex PCR. Of about 29,000 clones listed, around four fifths were seen once; the top ten hold around 0.88%. The source material was blood. These receptors all stem from a girl aged 2 to 10 with cystic fibrosis.

The rearrangement joins TRBV27 to TRBJ2-1, with D possibly matching TRBD2 (5 bases). Germline V CDR1 and CDR2: MNHEY, SMNVEV (reference sequence). The CDR3 is made up of 15 amino acids. V lost 3 bases, J lost 7 bases, and 16 bases lay in between. The CDR3 is CASSFASGPRNEQFF. DNA for the CDR3: TGTGCCAGCAGTTTCGCCAGCGGCCCGCGAAATGAGCAGTTCTTC.

The rearrangement uses TRBV21-1 and TRBJ2-7; TRBD2 reflects the table's D call only, with no check against the DNA. TRBV21-1 corresponds to a pseudogene. CDR3 length equals 17 residues. This CDR3 reads CAGPMGTSGIEHYEQYF. CDR3 DNA: TGTGCCGGACCTATGGGGACTAGCGGGATCGAGCACTACGAGCAGTACTTC.

The chain combines TRBV6-1 with TRBJ2-1; D possibly corresponds to TRBD1 (6 bases). The CDR3 spans 14 residues. V gave up 4 bases and J gave up 1 base, with 8 bases separating them. Germline loops: CDR1 MNHNS, CDR2 SASEGT. CDR3 sequence: CASSVGGSYNEQFF. CDR3 nucleotides: TGTGCCAGCAGTGTAGGGGGTTCCTACAATGAGCAGTTCTTC.

V and J are TRBV4-1 and TRBJ2-5; 13 nucleotides align to TRBD2. The V and J ends lost 5 bases and 4 bases, in that order; junction bases with no gene match: 13. This CDR3 has 18 residues. The germline gives CDR1 MGHRA, CDR2 YSYEKL. CDR3 loop: CASSFQGLAGEEAETQYF. DNA for the CDR3: TGCGCCAGCAGCTTTCAAGGACTAGCGGGAGAAGAGGCAGAGACCCAGTACTTC.

The V gene is TRBV4-1, the J gene TRBJ1-6; 7 bases map to TRBD1. CDR1 MGHRA and CDR2 YSYEKL come from the germline V gene. The CDR3 extends over 16 amino acids. With 1 base clipped from V and 3 bases from J, the junction kept 3 bases outside the gene matches. CDR3 in amino acids: CASSQGTGRYNSPLHF. In DNA form, the CDR3 reads TGCGCCAGCAGCCAAGGGACAGGTCGCTATAATTCACCCCTCCACTTT.

The chain combines TRBV6-1 with TRBJ2-5; a possible D gene is TRBD1 (5 bases). CDR3 length equals 16 residues. Germline lookup yields CDR1 MNHNS and CDR2 SASEGT. V was trimmed by 1 base and J by 5 bases, leaving 17 bases between them. CDR3 in DNA: TGTGCCAGCAGTGAAGGGGGTAGGGGTGCTTGGGAGACCCAGTACTTC. Translation gives CASSEGGRGAWETQYF.

The chain has TRBV7-9 and TRBJ2-1; 10 positions agree with TRBD2. CDR3 length: 16 amino acids. In germline, CDR1 is SEHNR, CDR2 FQNEAQ (reference sequence). V lost 3 bases, J lost 6 bases, and 8 bases stayed unmatched. Here the CDR3 reads CASSFNLRTSGNEQFF. CDR3 in DNA: TGTGCCAGCAGCTTCAATCTCCGGACTAGCGGCAATGAGCAGTTCTTC.